The rows below give T cell receptor beta chains drawn from one sample of a study of shared clonotypes between healthy human individuals. Some clones are missing from TCRdb's copy, which holds only in-frame ones; the method was immunoSEQ multiplex PCR. Among 500,000 or so clones listed, around 95% were seen once. Sequencing input: naive CD4+ T cells sorted from blood. The receptors derive from a woman under 40 in good health. CDR3s include the opening cysteine and the closing phenylalanine or tryptophan. Fields, in order: J gene, clone size, V gene, D gene, CDR3 protein, CDR3 DNA. D genes are given only for firm matches. The size of a clone is reported for some rows only, either as once, few or many, or as a class for expanded clones.

TRBJ2-5 | - | TRBV21-1 | - | CASSKAGTGDEETQYF | TGTGCCAGCAGCAAAGCCGGGACAGGGGATGAAGAGACCCAGTACTTC
TRBJ2-7 | - | TRBV11-1 | - | CASSFPHLYEQYF | TGTGCCAGCAGCTTTCCCCATCTCTACGAGCAGTACTTC
TRBJ1-1 | - | TRBV18 | - | CASSLTANTEAFF | TGTGCCAGCTCACTAACGGCGAACACTGAAGCTTTCTTT
TRBJ2-2 | - | TRBV7-9 | - | CASSPQWNMNTGELFF | TGTGCCAGCAGCCCGCAGTGGAACATGAACACCGGGGAGCTGTTTTTT
TRBJ1-5 | - | TRBV6-1 | - | CASSDSGNQPQHF | TGTGCCAGCAGTGATTCCGGAAATCAGCCCCAGCATTTT
TRBJ2-7 | - | TRBV19 | TRBD1 | CASSLPGTGSYEQYF | TGTGCCAGTAGCCTCCCGGGGACAGGGTCCTACGAGCAGTACTTC
TRBJ1-4 | - | TRBV7-9 | TRBD1 | CASSLGQGWGEKLFF | TGTGCCAGCAGCTTAGGACAGGGTTGGGGTGAAAAACTGTTTTTT
TRBJ2-2 | - | TRBV18 | TRBD2 | CASSPLAGDDTGELFF | TGTGCCAGCTCCCCCCTAGCGGGAGATGACACCGGGGAGCTGTTTTTT
TRBJ2-4 | - | TRBV30 | TRBD1 | CAWSRDRGLAKNIQYF | TGTGCCTGGAGTAGGGACAGGGGATTGGCCAAAAACATTCAGTACTTC
TRBJ2-5 | - | TRBV15 | TRBD2 | CATSPRTSGRASETQYF | TGTGCCACCAGCCCTAGGACTAGCGGGAGGGCCTCGGAGACCCAGTACTTC
TRBJ2-7 | - | TRBV4-2 | - | CASSQDPGSFYEQYF | TGTGCCAGCAGCCAAGATCCCGGGAGCTTCTACGAGCAGTACTTC
TRBJ1-3 | - | TRBV7-2 | TRBD1 | CASSSGTAGNTIYF | TGTGCCAGCAGCTCCGGGACAGCAGGAAACACCATATATTTT
TRBJ1-4 | - | TRBV19 | TRBD1 | CASSIRSPGQPNEKLFF | TGTGCCAGTAGTATTAGATCCCCGGGACAGCCTAATGAAAAACTGTTTTTT
TRBJ2-1 | - | TRBV5-6 | TRBD2 | CASSLLGTSGRAGEQFF | TGTGCCAGCAGCTTGTTAGGGACTAGCGGGAGGGCCGGAGAGCAGTTCTTC
TRBJ2-3 | - | TRBV5-6 | - | CASSLFRYTDTQYF | TGTGCCAGCAGCTTGTTCCGGTACACAGATACGCAGTATTTT
TRBJ2-7 | - | TRBV7-8 | TRBD1 | CASSPRTGNEQYF | TGTGCCAGCAGCCCCCGGACAGGGAACGAGCAGTACTTC
TRBJ1-2 | - | TRBV28 | - | CASSLDNYGYTF | TGTGCCAGCAGCCTAGATAACTATGGCTACACCTTC
TRBJ1-2 | once | TRBV20-1 | - | CSAALMFGYTF | TGCAGTGCTGCCCTTATGTTTGGCTACACCTTC
TRBJ2-2 | - | TRBV19 | TRBD2 | CASSKKGLAGLVTGELFF | TGTGCCAGTAGTAAAAAAGGACTAGCGGGATTAGTCACCGGGGAGCTGTTTTTT
TRBJ1-1 | - | TRBV28 | - | CASTGDGDFF | TGTGCCAGCACAGGGGACGGTGATTTCTTT
TRBJ1-1 | - | TRBV5-1 | - | CASSLEASMNTEAFF | TGCGCCAGCAGCTTGGAAGCGTCCATGAACACTGAAGCTTTCTTT
TRBJ2-7 | - | TRBV11-2 | - | CASSLGSSYEQYF | TGTGCCAGCAGCTTGGGAAGCTCCTACGAGCAGTACTTC
TRBJ1-1 | - | TRBV11-3 | - | CASSRGPEAFF | TGTGCCAGCAGCCGCGGTCCCGAAGCTTTCTTT
TRBJ2-1 | - | TRBV2 | - | CASSKRDSSYNEQFF | TGTGCCAGCAGTAAACGGGACTCCTCCTACAATGAGCAGTTCTTC
TRBJ1-1 | - | TRBV19 | - | CASSIDRGGTEAFF | TGTGCCAGTAGTATAGATCGAGGGGGCACTGAAGCTTTCTTT
TRBJ2-5 | - | TRBV6-5 | - | CASRPHGRGETQYF | TGTGCCAGCAGACCACATGGAAGAGGCGAGACCCAGTACTTC
TRBJ2-7 | - | TRBV19 | TRBD2 | CASSDRTSTYEQYF | TGTGCCAGTAGTGATAGGACTAGTACCTACGAGCAGTACTTC
TRBJ2-3 | - | TRBV19 | - | CASSGSGGTQYF | TGTGCCAGTAGTGGGAGTGGTGGTACGCAGTATTTT
TRBJ2-7 | - | TRBV5-1 | - | CASSLVGGHEQYF | TGCGCCAGCAGCTTGGTTGGGGGGCACGAGCAGTACTTC
TRBJ2-1 | once | TRBV6-5 | - | CASSPPNLEGNEQFF | TGTGCCAGCAGTCCCCCTAATCTGGAGGGGAATGAGCAGTTCTTC
TRBJ2-7 | - | TRBV5-8 | TRBD1 | CASSFRDRSSYEQYF | TGTGCCAGCAGCTTCCGGGACAGGAGCTCCTACGAGCAGTACTTC